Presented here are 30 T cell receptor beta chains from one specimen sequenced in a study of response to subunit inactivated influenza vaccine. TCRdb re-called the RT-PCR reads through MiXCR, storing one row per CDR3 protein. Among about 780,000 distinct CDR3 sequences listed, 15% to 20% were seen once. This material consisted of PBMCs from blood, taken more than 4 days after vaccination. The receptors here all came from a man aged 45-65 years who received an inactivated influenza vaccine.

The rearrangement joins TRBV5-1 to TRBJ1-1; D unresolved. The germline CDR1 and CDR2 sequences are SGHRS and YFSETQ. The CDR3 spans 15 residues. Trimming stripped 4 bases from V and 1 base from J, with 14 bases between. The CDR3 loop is CASSRGSQTNTEAFF. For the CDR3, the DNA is TGCGCCAGCAGCCGTGGGTCTCAAACGAACACTGAAGCTTTCTTT.

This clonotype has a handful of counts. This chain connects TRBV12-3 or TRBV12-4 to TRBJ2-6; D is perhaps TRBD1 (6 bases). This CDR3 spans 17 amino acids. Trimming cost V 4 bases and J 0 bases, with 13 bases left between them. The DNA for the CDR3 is TGTGCCAGCAGTTCCTCAACAGGGAGCTCTGGGGCCAACGTCCTGACTTTC. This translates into CASSSSTGSSGANVLTF.

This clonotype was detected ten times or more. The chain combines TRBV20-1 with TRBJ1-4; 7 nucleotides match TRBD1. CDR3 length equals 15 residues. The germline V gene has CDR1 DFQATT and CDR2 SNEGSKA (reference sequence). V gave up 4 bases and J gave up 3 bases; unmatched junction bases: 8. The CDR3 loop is CSATPGGTANEKLFF. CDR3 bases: TGCAGTGCTACCCCCGGAGGGACAGCTAATGAAAAACTGTTTTTT.

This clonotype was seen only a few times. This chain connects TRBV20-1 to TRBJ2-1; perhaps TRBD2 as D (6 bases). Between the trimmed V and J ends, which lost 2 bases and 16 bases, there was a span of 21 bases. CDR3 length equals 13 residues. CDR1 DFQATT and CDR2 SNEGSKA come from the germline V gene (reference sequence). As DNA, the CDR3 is TGCAGTGCTAGATCACCACAGACTAGTTCCATTTTCTTC. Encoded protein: CSARSPQTSSIFF.

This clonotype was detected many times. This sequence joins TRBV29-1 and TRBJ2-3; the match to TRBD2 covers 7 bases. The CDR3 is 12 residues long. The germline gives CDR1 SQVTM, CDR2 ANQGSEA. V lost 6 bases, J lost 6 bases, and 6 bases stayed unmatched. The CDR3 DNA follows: TGCAGCGTCCGGGTCGGGGGGGATACGCAGTATTTT. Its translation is CSVRVGGDTQYF.

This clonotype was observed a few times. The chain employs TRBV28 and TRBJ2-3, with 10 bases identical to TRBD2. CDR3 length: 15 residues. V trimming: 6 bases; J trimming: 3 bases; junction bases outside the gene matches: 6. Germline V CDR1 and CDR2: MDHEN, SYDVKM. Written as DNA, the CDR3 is TGTGCCAGCAGAGATAGCGGGAGGCGTACAGATACGCAGTATTTT. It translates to CASRDSGRRTDTQYF. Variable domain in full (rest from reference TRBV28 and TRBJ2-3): DVKVTQSSRYLVKRTGEKVFLECVQDMDHENMFWYRQDPGLGLRLIYFSYDVKMKEKGDIPEGYSVSREKKERFSLILESASTNQTSMYLCASRDSGRRTDTQYFGPGTRLTVL.

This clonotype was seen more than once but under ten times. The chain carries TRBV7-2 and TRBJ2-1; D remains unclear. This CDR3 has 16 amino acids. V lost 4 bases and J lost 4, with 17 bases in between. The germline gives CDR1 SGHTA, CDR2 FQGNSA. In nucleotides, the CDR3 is TGTGCCAGCAGCTCGGCGCGGTGGGTTGTTTACAATGAGCAGTTCTTC. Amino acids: CASSSARWVVYNEQFF.

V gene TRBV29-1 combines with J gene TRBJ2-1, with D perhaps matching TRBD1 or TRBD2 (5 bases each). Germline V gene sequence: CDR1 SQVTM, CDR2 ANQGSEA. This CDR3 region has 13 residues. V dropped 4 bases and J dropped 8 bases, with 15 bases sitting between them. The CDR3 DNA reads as TGCAGCGTTGTTGGGACCGACAACTATGAGCAGTTCTTC. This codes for CSVVGTDNYEQFF.

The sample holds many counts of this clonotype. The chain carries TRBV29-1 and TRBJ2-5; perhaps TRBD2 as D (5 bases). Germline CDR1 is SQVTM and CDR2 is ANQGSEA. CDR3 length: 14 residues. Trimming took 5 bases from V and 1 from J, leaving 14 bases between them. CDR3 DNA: TGCAGCGTTCGGAGAGGGAACAGCCAAGAGACCCAGTACTTC. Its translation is CSVRRGNSQETQYF.

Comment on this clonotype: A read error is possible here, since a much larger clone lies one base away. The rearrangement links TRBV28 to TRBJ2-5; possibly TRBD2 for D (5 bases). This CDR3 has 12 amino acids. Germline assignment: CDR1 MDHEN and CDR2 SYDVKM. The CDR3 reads CATEGRVETQCF. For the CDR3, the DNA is TGTGCCACCGAGGGAAGGGTCGAGACCCAGTGCTTC. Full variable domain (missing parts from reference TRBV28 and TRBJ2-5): DVKVTQSSRYLVKRTGEKVFLECVQDMDHENMFWYRQDPGLGLRLIYFSYDVKMKEKGDIPEGYSVSREKKERFSLILESASTNQTSMYLCATEGRVETQCFGPGTRLLVL.

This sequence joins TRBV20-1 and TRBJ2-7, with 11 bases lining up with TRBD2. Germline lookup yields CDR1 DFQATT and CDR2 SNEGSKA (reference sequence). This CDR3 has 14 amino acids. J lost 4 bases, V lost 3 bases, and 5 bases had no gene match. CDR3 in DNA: TGCAGTGCTAGGGACGGGACTAGCGGTTACGAGCAGTACTTC. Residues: CSARDGTSGYEQYF.

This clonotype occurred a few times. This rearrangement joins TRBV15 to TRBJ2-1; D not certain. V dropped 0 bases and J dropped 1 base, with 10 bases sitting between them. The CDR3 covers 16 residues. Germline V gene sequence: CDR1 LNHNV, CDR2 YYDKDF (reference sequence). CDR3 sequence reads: CATSRDLITSYNEQFF. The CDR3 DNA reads TGTGCCACCAGCAGAGATCTAATTACATCCTACAATGAGCAGTTCTTC.

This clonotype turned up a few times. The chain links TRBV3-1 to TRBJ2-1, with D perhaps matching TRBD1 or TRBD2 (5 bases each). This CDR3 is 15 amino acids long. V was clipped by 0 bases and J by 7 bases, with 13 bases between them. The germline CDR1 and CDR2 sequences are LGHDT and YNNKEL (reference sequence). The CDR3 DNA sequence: TGTGCCAGCAGCCAAGATCGAGGGGAGTGGAATGAGCAGTTCTTC. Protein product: CASSQDRGEWNEQFF.

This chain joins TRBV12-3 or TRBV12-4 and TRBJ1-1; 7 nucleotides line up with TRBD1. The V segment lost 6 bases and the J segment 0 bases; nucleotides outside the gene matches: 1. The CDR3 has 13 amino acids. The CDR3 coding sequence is TGTGCCAGCAGGGACAGGATGAACACTGAAGCTTTCTTT. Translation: CASRDRMNTEAFF.

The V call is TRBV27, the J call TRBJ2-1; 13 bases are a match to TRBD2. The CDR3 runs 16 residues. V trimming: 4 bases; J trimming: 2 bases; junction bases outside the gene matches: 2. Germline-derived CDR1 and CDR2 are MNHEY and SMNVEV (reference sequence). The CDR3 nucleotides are TGTGCCAGCAGTTCCGGGACTAGCGGGGCCTACAATGAGCAGTTCTTC. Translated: CASSSGTSGAYNEQFF.

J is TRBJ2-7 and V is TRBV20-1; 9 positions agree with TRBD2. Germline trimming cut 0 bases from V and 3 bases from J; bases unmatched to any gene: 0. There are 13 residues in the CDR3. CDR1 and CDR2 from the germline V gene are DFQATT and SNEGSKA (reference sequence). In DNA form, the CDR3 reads TGCAGTGCTAGAGATAGCGGGAGCTACGAGCAGTACTTC. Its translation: CSARDSGSYEQYF.

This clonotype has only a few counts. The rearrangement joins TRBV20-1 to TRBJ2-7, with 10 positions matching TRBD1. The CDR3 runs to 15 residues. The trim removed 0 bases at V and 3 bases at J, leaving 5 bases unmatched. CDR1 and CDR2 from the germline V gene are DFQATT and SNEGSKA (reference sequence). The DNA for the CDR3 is TGCAGTGCTAGAGATTCGACAGGGGGCCTCTACGAGCAGTACTTC. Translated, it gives CSARDSTGGLYEQYF.

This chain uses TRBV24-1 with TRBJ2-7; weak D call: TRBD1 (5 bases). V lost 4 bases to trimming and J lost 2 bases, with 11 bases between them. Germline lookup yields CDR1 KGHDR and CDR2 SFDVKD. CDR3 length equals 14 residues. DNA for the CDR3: TGTGCCACCAGTGACCCAGGGATCCCCTACGAGCAGTACTTC. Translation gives CATSDPGIPYEQYF.

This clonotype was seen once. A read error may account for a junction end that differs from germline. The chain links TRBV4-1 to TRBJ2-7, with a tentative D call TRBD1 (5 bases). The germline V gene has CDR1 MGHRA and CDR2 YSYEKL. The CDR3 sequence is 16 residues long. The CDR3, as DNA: TGCGCCAGCAGCCAAGATTATCGCAGGGCCTCCTACAAGCAGTACTTC. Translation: CASSQDYRRASYKQYF.

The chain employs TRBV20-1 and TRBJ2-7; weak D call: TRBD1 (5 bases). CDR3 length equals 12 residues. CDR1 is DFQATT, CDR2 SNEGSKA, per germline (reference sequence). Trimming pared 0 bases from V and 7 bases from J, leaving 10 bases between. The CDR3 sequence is CSARDYRLEQYF. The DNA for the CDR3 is TGCAGTGCTAGAGATTACAGGTTAGAGCAGTACTTC.

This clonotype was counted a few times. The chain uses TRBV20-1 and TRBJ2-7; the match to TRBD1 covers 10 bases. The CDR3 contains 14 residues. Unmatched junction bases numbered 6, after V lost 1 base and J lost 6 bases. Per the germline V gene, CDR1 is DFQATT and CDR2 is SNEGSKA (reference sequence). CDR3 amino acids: CSARVSRTGGEQYF. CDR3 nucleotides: TGCAGTGCTAGAGTGTCCAGGACAGGGGGCGAGCAGTACTTC.

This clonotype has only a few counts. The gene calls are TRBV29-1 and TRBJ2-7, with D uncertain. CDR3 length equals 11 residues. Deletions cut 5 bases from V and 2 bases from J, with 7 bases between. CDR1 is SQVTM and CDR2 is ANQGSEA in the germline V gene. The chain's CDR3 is CSVSPPYEQYF. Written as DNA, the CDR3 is TGCAGCGTTTCTCCACCCTACGAGCAGTACTTC.

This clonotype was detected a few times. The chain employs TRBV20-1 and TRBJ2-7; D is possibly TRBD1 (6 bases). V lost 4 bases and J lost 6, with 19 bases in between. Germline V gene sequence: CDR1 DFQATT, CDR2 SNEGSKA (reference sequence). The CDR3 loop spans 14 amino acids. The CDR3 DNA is TGCAGTGCTACCGACGACAGGACGGCTTTCGAGCAGTACTTC. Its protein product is CSATDDRTAFEQYF.

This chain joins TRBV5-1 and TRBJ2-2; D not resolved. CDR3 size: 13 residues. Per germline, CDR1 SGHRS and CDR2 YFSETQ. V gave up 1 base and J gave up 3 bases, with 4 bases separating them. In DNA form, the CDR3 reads TGCGCCAGCAGCTTGATGGACACCGGGGAGCTGTTTTTT. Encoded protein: CASSLMDTGELFF.

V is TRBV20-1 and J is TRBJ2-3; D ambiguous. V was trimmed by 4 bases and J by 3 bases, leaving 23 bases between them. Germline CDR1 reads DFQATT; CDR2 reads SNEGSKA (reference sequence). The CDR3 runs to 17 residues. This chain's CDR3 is CSATTTRKGVGTDTQYF. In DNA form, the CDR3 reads TGCAGTGCTACGACCACAAGGAAAGGTGTAGGGACAGATACGCAGTATTTT.

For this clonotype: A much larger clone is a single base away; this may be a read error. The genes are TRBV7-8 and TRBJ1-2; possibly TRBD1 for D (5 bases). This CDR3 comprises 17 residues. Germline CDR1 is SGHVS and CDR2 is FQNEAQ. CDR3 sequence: CASSLVLMRGSGYGYIF. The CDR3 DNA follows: TGTGCCAGCAGCTTAGTGTTAATGAGGGGATCCGGCTATGGCTACATCTTC.

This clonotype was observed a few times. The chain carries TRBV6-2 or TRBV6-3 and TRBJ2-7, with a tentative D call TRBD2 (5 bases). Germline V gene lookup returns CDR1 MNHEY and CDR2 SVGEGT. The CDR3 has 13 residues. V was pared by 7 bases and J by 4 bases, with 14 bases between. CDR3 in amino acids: CASKAEVSYEQYF. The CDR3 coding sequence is TGTGCCAGCAAGGCGGAGGTTTCGTACGAGCAGTACTTC.

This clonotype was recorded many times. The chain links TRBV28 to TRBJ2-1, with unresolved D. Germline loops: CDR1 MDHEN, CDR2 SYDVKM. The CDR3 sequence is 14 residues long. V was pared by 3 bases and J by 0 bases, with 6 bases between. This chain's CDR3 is CASSLRSSYNEQFF. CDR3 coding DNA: TGTGCCAGCAGTTTGCGGAGCTCCTACAATGAGCAGTTCTTC.

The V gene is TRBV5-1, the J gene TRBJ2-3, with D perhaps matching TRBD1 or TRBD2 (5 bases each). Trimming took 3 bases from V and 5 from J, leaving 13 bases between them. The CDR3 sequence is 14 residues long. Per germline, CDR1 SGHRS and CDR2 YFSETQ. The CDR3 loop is CASSWTVGVDTQYF. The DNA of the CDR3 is TGCGCCAGCAGCTGGACCGTGGGGGTAGATACGCAGTATTTT.

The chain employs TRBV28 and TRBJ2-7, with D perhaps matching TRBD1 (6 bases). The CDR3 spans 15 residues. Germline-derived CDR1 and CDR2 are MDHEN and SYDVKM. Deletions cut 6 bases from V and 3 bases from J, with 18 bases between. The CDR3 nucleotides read TGTGCCAGCAGCCCCGGACAGTTCGAGGGCTACGAGCAGTACTTC. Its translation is CASSPGQFEGYEQYF.